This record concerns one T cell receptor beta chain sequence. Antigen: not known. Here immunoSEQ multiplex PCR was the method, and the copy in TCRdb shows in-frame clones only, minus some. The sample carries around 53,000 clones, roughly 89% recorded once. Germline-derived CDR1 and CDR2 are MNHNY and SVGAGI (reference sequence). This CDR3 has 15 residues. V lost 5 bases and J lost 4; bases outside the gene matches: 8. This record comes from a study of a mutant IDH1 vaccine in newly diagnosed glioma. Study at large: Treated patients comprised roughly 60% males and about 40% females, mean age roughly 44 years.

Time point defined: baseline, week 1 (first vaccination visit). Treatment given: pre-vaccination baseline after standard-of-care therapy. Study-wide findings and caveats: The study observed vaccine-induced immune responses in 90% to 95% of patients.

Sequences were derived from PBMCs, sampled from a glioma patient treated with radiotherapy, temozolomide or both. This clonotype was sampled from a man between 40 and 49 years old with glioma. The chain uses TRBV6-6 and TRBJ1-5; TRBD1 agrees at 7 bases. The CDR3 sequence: CASSASGQRNQPQHF. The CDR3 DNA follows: TGTGCCAGCAGTGCCTCGGGACAGCGAAATCAGCCCCAGCATTTT.